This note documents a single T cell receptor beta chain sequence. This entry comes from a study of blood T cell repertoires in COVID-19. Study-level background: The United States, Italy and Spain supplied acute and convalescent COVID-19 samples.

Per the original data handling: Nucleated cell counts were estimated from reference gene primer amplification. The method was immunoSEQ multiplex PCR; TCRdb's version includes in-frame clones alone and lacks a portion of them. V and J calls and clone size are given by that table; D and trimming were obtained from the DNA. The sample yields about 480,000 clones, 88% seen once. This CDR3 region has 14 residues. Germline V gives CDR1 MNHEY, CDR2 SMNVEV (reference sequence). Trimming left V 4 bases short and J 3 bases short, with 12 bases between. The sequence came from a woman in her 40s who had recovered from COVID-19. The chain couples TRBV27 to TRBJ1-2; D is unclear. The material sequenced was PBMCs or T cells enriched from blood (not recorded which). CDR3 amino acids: CASSSTPRDYGYTF. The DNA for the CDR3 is TGTGCCAGCAGTTCCACCCCGAGAGACTATGGCTACACCTTC.